This TCR beta chain was sequenced during a study of T-cell reconstitution after alpha-beta-depleted transplantation in children. This CDR3 region has 14 residues. Germline V gene lookup returns CDR1 DFQATT and CDR2 SNEGSKA (reference sequence). Trimming cost V 4 bases and J 2 bases, with 15 bases left between them. For TCRbeta, the library was prepared with unique molecular identifiers. TCRdb re-derived calls from the PCR reads in MiXCR, one entry per CDR3 protein. The sample lists around 530,000 distinct CDR3 sequences; roughly 33% were seen once. The TCR comes from a human donor who donated a stem cell graft to a child with aplastic anemia. The sequences come from PBMCs from the stem cell graft donor, collected from the stem cell graft. This chain links TRBV20-1 with TRBJ2-7; D is perhaps TRBD2 (6 bases). The chain's CDR3 is CSAKSGPEAYEQYF. DNA of the CDR3: TGCAGTGCTAAGAGCGGGCCAGAAGCCTACGAGCAGTACTTC.